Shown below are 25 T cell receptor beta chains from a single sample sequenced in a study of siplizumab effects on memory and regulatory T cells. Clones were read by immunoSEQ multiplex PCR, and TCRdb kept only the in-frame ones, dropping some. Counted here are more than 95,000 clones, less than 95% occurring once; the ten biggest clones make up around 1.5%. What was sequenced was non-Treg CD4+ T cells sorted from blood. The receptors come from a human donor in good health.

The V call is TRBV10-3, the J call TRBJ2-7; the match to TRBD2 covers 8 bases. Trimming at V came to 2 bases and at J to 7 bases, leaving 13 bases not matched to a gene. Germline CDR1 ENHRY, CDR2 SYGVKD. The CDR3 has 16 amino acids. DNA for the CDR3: TGTGCCATCAGTGAGAGCGGGCTAGCGGGTATATGGGAGCAGTACTTC. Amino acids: CAISESGLAGIWEQYF.

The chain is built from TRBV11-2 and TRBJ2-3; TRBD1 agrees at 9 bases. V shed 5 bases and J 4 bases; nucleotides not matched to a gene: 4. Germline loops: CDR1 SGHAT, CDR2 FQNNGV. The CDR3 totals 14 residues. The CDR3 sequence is CASSPQGASDTQYF. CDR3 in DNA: TGTGCCAGCAGCCCACAGGGGGCCTCAGATACGCAGTATTTT.

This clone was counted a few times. The CDR3 sequence is CASSPGGGRTEAFF. Written as DNA, the CDR3 is TGTGCCAGCAGCCCGGGAGGGGGACGGACTGAAGCTTTCTTT. The chain links TRBV6-5 to TRBJ1-1; D possibly corresponds to TRBD1 (6 bases). The V gene's germline CDR1 is MNHEY and CDR2 SVGAGI. Trimming took off 6 bases at V and 5 bases at J, with 16 bases between the two ends. This CDR3 has 14 amino acids.

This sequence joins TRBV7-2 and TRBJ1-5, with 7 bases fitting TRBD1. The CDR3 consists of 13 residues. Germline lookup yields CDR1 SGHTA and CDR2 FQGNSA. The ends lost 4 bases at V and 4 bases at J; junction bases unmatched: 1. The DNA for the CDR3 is TGTGCCAGCAGCTCGGACAGGAATCAGCCCCAGCATTTT. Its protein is CASSSDRNQPQHF.

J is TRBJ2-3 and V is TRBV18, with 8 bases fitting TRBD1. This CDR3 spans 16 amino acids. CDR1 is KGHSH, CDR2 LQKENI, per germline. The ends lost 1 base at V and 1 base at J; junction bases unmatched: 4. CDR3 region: CASSPLQGEGTDTQYF. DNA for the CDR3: TGTGCCAGCTCACCACTACAGGGGGAAGGCACAGATACGCAGTATTTT. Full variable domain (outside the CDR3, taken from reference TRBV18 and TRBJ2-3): NAGVMQNPRHLVRRRGQEARLRCSPMKGHSHVYWYRQLPEEGLKFMVYLQKENIIDESGMPKERFSAEFPKEGPSILRIQQVVRGDSAAYFCASSPLQGEGTDTQYFGPGTRLTVL.

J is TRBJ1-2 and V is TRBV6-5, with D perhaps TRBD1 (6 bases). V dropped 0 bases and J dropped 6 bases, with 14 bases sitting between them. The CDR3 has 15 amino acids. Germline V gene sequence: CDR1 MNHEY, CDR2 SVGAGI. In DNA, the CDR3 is TGTGCCAGCAGTTACTCCCAGGGGACGGCTGATGGCTACACCTTC. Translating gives CASSYSQGTADGYTF.

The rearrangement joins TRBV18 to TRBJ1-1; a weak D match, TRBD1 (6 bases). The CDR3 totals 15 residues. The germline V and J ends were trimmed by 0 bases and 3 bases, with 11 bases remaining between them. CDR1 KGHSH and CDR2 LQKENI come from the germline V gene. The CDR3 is CASSPPNRADTEAFF. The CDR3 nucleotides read TGTGCCAGCTCACCACCGAACAGGGCGGACACTGAAGCTTTCTTT.

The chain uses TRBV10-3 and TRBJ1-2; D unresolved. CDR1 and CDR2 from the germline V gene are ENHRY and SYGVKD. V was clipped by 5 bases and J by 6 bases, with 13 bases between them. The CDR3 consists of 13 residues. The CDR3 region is CAISNREDNGYTF. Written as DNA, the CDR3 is TGTGCCATCAGTAACAGAGAGGATAATGGCTACACCTTC.

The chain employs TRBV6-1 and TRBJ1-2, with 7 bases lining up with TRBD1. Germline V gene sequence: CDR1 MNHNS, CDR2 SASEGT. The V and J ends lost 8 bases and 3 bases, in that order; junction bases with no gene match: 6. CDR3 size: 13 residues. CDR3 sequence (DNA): TGTGCCAGCCAACTTGGACAGGACTATGGCTACACCTTC. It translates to CASQLGQDYGYTF.

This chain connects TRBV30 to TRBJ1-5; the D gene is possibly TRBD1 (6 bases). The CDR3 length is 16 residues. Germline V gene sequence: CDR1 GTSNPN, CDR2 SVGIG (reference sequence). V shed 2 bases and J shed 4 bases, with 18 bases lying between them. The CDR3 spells CAWSTPYGQPNQPQHF. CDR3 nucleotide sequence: TGTGCCTGGAGTACTCCTTACGGACAGCCGAATCAGCCCCAGCATTTT.

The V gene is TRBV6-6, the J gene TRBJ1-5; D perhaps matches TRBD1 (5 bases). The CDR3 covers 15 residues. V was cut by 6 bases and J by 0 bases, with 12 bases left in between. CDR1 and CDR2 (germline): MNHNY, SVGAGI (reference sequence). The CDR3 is CASSRGTDSNQPQHF. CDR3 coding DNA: TGTGCCAGCAGCCGGGGGACGGATAGCAATCAGCCCCAGCATTTT.

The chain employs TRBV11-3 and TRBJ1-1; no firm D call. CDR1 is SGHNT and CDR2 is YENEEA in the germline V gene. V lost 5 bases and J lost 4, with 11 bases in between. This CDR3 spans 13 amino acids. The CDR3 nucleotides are TGTGCCAGCAGCCCACGGACGGGCACTGAAGCTTTCTTT. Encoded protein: CASSPRTGTEAFF.

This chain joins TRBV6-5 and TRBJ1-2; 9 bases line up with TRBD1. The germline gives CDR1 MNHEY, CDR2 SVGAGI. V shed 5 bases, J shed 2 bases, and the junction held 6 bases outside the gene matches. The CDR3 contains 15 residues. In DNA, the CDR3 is TGTGCCAGCAGTATACAGGGGGCCGGGAACTATGGCTACACCTTC. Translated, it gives CASSIQGAGNYGYTF.

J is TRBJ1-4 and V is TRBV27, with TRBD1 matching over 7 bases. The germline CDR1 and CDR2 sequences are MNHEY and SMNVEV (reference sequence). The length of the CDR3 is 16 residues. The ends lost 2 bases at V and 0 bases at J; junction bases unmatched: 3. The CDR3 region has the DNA TGTGCCAGCAGTTTACACAGGGGTTCAACTAATGAAAAACTGTTTTTT. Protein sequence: CASSLHRGSTNEKLFF.

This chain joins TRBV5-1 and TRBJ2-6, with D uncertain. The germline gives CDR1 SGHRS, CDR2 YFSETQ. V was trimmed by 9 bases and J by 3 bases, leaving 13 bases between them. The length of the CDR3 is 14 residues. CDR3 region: CATRLGLGANVLTF. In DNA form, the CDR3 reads TGCGCCACCAGGCTCGGGCTTGGGGCCAACGTCCTGACTTTC.

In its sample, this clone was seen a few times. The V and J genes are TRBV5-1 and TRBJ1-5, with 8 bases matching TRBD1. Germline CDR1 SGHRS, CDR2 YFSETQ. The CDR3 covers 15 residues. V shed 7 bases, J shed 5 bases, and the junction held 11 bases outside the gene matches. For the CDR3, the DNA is TGCGCCAGCGCGGGGAACGACAGGGGCGATCAGCCCCAGCATTTT. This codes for CASAGNDRGDQPQHF.

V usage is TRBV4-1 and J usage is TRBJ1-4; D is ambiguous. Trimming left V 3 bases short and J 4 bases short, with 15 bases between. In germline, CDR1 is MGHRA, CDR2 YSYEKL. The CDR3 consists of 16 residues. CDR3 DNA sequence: TGCGCCAGCAGCCAGCCGGGTAGAGGAAATAATGAAAAACTGTTTTTT. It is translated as CASSQPGRGNNEKLFF.

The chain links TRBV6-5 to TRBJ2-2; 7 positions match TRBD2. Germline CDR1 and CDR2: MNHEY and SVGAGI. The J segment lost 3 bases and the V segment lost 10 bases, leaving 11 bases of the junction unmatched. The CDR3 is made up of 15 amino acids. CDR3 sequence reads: CATIGAGRDTGELFF. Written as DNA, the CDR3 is TGTGCCACAATCGGGGCAGGGAGGGACACCGGGGAGCTGTTTTTT.

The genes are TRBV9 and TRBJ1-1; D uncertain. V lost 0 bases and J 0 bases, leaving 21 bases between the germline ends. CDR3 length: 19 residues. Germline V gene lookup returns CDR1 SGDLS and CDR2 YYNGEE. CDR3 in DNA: TGTGCCAGCAGCGTAGGGGTGTGGGGATCATTGGAGATGAACACTGAAGCTTTCTTT. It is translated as CASSVGVWGSLEMNTEAFF.

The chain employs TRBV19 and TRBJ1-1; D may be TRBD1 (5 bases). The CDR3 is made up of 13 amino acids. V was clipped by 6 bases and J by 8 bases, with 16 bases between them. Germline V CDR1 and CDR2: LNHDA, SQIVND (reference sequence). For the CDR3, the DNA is TGTGCCAGTAGCCCCACTCCCAACAGGGAAGCTTTCTTT. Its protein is CASSPTPNREAFF.

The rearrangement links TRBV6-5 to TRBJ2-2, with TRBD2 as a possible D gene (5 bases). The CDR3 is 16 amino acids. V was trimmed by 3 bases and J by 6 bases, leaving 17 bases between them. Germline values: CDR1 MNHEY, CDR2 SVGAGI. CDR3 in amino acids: CASSYQWRAVAGELFF. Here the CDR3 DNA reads TGTGCCAGCAGTTATCAGTGGAGAGCGGTCGCCGGGGAGCTGTTTTTT.

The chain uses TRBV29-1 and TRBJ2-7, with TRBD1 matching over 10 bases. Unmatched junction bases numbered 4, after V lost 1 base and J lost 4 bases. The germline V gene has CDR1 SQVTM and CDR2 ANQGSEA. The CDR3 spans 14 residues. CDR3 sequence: CSVEGGTGVYEQYF. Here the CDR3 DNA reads TGCAGCGTTGAAGGGGGGACAGGGGTATACGAGCAGTACTTC.

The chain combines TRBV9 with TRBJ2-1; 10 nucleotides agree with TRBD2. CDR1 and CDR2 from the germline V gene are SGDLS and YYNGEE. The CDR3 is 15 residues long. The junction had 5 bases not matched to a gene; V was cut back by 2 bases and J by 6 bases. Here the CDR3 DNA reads TGTGCCAGCAGCGTGGGACTAGCGTGGTCCAATGAGCAGTTCTTC. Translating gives CASSVGLAWSNEQFF.

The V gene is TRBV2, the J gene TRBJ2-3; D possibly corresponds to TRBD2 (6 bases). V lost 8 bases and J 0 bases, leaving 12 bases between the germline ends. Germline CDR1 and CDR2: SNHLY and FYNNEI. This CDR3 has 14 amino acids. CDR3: CASDPAGSTDTQYF. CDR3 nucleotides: TGTGCCAGCGATCCAGCGGGTAGCACAGATACGCAGTATTTT.

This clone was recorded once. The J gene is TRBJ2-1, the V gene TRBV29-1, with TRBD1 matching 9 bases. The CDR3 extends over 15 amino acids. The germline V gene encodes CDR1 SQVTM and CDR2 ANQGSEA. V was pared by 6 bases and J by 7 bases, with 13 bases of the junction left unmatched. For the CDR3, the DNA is TGCAGCGTGGGATCGGACAGGGGAAATGGGAATGAGCAGTTCTTC. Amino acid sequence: CSVGSDRGNGNEQFF.